Detailed here is one T cell receptor beta chain. Its antigen is not known. Deep-level assay runs were performed. TCRdb keeps only in-frame clones here, not all; method: immunoSEQ multiplex PCR. Of 550,000 to 750,000 clones in the sample, approximately 90% were seen once. The CDR3 length is 15 residues. Trimming left V 8 bases short and J 3 bases short, with 16 bases between. Germline assignment: CDR1 MNHNS and CDR2 SASEGT. The sample originates from a study of shared clonotypes between healthy human individuals. Study-level information: Each donor had three CD4 naive, three CD4 memory, two CD8 naive and one CD8 memory plate. Study results and caveats: Clonotype sharing across several donors was observed for 4% to 5.5% of naive CD4 clonotypes.

Naive CD8 cells, CD45RO-negative and positively selected for CCR7, excluded terminally differentiated effector memory CD45RA+ cells. The sample taken for sequencing was naive CD8+ T cells sorted from blood. V gene TRBV6-1 combines with J gene TRBJ2-2, with no clear D. The sequence derives from a man aged 25 to 45 in good health. The CDR3 reads CASFKSVRYTGELFF. The DNA for the CDR3 is TGTGCCAGCTTTAAATCGGTTCGTTACACCGGGGAGCTGTTTTTT.